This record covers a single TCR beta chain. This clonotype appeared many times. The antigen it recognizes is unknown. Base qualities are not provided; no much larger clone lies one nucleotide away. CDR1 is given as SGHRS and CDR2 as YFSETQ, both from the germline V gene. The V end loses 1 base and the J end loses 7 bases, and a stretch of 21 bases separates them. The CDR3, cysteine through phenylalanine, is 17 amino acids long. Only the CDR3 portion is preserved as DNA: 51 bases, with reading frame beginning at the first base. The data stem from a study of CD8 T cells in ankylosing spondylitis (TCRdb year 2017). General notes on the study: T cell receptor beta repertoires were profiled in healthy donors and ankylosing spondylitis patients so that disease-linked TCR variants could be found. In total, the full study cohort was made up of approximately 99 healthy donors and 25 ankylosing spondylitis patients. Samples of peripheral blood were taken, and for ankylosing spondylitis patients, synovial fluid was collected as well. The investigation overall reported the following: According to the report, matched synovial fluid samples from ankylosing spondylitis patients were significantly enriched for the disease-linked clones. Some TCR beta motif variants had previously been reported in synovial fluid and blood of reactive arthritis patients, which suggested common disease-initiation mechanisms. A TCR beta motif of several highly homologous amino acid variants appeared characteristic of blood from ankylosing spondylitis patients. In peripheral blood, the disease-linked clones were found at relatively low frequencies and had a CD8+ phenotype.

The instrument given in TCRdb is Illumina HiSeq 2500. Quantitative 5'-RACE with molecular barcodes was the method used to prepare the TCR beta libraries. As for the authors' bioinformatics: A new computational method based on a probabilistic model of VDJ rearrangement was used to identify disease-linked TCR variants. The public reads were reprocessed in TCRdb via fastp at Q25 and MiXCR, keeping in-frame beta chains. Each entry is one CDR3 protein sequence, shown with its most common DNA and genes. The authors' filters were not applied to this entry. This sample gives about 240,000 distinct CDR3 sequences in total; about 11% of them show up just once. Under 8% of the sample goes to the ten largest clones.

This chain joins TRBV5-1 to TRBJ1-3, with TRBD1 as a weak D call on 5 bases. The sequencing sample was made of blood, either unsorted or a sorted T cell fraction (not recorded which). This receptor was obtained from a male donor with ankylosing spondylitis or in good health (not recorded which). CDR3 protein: CASSLSPAGWGTNTIYF. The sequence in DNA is TGCGCCAGCAGCTTGTCCCCCGCAGGCTGGGGGACGAACACCATATATTTT.